Included here is one T cell receptor (beta chain) sequence, with context. The antigen remains undetermined. This sample stems from a study of T cells expressing NK-cell markers. The CDR3 is 14 residues long. CDR1 is SEHNR and CDR2 is FQNEAQ in the germline V gene (reference sequence). Broader study findings: Questions lingered over whether expanded NKG2C+ T cell clones were HCMV-specific.

Using the 5' RACE reads, TCRdb records one entry per CDR3 protein without DNA. The sample includes 300,000 to 450,000 distinct CDR3 sequences. This clonotype was obtained from a man between 18 and 69 years old in good health. The chain links TRBV7-9 to TRBJ1-2; there is no DNA to check the TCRdb D call of TRBD1. What was sequenced was blood T cells: a sorted CD56 or NKG2C T cell subset, CD4+ or CD8+ T cells, or bulk PBMC T cells (not recorded which). The chain's CDR3 is CASRAGQGAQGYTF.